This TCR beta chain was sequenced in a study of blood T cell repertoires in COVID-19. Study-level background: Both acute and convalescent COVID-19 samples were obtained from the United States, Italy and Spain. From T cells, B-cell-depleted T cells, or PBMCs came the material, which was cDNA or gDNA.

Authors' processing steps: Estimates of nucleated cell counts were drawn from the amplification of reference gene primers. Some clones are missing from TCRdb's copy, which holds only in-frame ones; the method was immunoSEQ multiplex PCR. V and J calls and clone size are those listed in that table; D and trimming were worked out from the DNA. The sample consists of more than 95,000 clones, about 90% of them appearing once. The CDR3 totals 15 residues. The germline V gene has CDR1 SGHAT and CDR2 FQNNGV. Trimming cost V 5 bases and J 9 bases, with 22 bases left between them. This receptor was obtained from a human donor in a cohort sampled during active COVID-19. The chain has TRBV11-2 and TRBJ1-2, with TRBD1 as a possible D gene (6 bases). Sequenced material: peripheral blood. DNA of the CDR3: TGTGCCAGCAGCCTAACAGGGTCGGGTTTCTTTAGCTACACCTTC. Translating gives CASSLTGSGFFSYTF.